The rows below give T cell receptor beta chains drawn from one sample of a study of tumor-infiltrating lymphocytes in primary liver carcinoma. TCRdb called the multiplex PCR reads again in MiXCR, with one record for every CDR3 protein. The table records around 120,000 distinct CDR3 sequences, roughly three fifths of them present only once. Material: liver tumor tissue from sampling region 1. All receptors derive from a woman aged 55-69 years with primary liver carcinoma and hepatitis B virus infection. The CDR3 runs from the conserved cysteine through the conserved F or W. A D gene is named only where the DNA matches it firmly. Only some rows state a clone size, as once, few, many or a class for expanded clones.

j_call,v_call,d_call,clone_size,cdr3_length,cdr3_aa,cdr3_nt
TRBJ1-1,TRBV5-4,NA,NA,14,CASSLRQRRAEAFF,TGTGCCAGCAGCTTGCGGCAGAGGAGGGCTGAAGCTTTCTTT
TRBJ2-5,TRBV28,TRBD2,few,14,CASKLAGGQETQYF,TGTGCCAGCAAACTAGCGGGAGGACAAGAGACCCAGTACTTC
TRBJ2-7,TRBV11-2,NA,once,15,CSSSPPTSGSYEQYF,TGTTCCAGCAGCCCCCCCACTAGTGGGTCCTACGAGCAGTATTTC
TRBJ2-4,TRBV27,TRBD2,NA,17,CASSREGLAGGFHIQYF,TGTGCCAGCAGTAGGGAGGGACTAGCGGGAGGTTTCCACATTCAGTACTTC
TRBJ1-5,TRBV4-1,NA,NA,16,CASSQLGGGSNQPQHF,TGCGCCAGCAGCCAATTGGGTGGTGGGAGCAATCAGCCCCAGCATTTT
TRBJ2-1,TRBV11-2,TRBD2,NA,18,CASSLTSGSAGDGNEHFF,TGTGCCAGCAGCTTAACTTCTGGATCTGCGGGAGACGGTAATGAGCACTTCTTC
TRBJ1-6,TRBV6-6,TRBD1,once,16,CPSSSTTGGSRSPLHF,TGTCCCAGCAGTTCCACAACAGGGGGCTCGAGGTCACCCCTCCACTTT
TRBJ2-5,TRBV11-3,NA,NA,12,CASLNQRETQYF,TGTGCCAGCTTAAATCAGAGAGAGACCCAGTACTTC
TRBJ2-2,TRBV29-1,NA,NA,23,CSVEPGGRVGLTLQNPNTGELFF,TGCAGCGTTGAGCCCGGAGGCAGGGTAGGACTCACACTTCAAAACCCGAACACCGGGGAGCTGTTTTTT
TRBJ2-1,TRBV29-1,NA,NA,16,CSVEGARGRAVSEQFF,TGCAGCGTTGAGGGGGCTAGGGGGAGGGCCGTTAGTGAGCAGTTCTTC
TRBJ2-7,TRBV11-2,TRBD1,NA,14,CASSLIGGSYQQYF,TGTGCCAGCAGCTTGATAGGGGGCTCCTACCAGCAGTACTTC
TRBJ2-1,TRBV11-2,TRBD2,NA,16,CASSFPQAGDPREQFF,TGTGCCAGCAGCTTTCCACAAGCGGGAGACCCGAGAGAGCAGTTCTTC
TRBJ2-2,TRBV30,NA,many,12,CAWSRVTGELFF,TGTGCCTGGAGTAGGGTCACCGGGGAGCTGTTTTTT
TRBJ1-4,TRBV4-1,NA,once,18,CASSQEEGRRDRQEKLFF,TGCGCCAGCAGCCAAGAAGAGGGGAGGAGGGATCGGCAAGAAAAATTGTTTTTT
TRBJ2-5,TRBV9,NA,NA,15,CASSVWDQYQETQYF,TGTGCCAGCAGCGTCTGGGATCAGTACCAAGAGACCCAGTACTTC
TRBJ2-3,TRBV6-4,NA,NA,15,CASSDSSGSPDTQYF,TGTGCCAGCAGTGACTCAAGCGGCAGTCCTGATACGCAGTATTTT
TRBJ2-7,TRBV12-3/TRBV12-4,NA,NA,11,CATTPGTEQYF,TGTGCCACTACCCCAGGTACCGAGCAGTACTTC
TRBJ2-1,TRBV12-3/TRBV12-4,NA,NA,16,CASSLAGGAPCNEQFF,TGTGCCAGCAGTTTAGCGGGCGGAGCACCTTGCAATGAGCAGTTCTTC
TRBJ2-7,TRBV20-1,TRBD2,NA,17,CSATGLAGGPGRHEQYF,TGCAGTGCGACCGGATTAGCGGGAGGGCCAGGGCGCCACGAGCAGTACTTC
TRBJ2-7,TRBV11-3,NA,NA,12,CANSPRHYEQYF,TGTGCCAACAGCCCCCGCCACTACGAGCAGTACTTC
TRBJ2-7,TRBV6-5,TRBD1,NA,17,CASSYTRKTGVSYEQYF,TGTGCTAGCAGTTATACGCGTAAGACAGGGGTGTCCTACGAGCAGTACTTC
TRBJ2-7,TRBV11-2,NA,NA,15,CASSPRARHECEQYF,TGTGCCAGCAGCCCCCGGGCGAGACATGAGTGCGAGCAGTACTTC
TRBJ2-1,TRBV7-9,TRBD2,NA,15,CANSISGRASNEQFF,TGTGCCAACAGCATTAGCGGGAGGGCCTCCAATGAGCAGTTCTTC
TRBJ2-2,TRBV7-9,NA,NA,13,CASSLKGTGELFF,TGTGCCAGCAGCTTGAAGGGCACCGGGGAGCTGTTTTTT
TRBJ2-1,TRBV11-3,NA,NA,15,CARSSSLDSYNEQFF,TGTGCCCGCAGCTCATCCCTCGACTCCTACAATGAGCAGTTCTTC
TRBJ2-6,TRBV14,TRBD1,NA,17,CASSQVGTESGANVLTF,TGTGCCAGCAGCCAAGTAGGGACAGAGTCTGGGGCCAACGTCCTGACTTTC
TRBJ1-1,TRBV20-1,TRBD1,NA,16,CSARQGALGKDTEAFF,TGCAGTGCTAGGCAGGGGGCTCTGGGTAAGGACACTGAAGCTTTCTTT
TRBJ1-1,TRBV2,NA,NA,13,CASRGMGDIEAFF,TGTGCCAGCAGAGGGATGGGTGACATTGAAGCTTTCTTC
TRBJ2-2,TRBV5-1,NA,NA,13,CDSSLTNTWELFF,TGCGACAGCAGCCTCACGAACACCTGGGAGCTGTTTTTT
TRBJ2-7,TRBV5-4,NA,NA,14,CASSLGAGGYERYF,TGTGCTAGCAGCTTGGGGGCAGGGGGGTACGAGCGGTACTTC
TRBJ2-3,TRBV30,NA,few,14,CAWSPPASTDTQYF,TGTGCCTGGAGTCCGCCCGCGAGCACAGATACGCAGTATTTT
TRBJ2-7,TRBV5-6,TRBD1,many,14,CASSLVSGTGAEYF,TGTGCCAGCAGCTTGGTCTCTGGGACAGGGGCTGAGTACTTC
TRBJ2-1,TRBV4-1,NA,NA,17,CASSRPKLAGNINEQFF,TGCGCCAGCAGCCGACCCAAACTAGCAGGGAATATTAATGAGCAGTTCTTC
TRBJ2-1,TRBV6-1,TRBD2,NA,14,CASSGLAETSGQFF,TGTGCCAGCAGCGGACTAGCGGAGACCAGTGGGCAGTTCTTC
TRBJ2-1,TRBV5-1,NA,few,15,CASSFPKSSYNEQFF,TGCGCCAGTAGCTTCCCCAAGAGCTCCTACAATGAGCAGTTCTTC
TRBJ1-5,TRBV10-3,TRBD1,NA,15,CAISGKTGRNQPQHF,TGTGCCATCAGTGGAAAGACAGGGCGCAATCAGCCCCAGCATTTT
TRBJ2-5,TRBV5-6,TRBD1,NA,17,CASSISLPGTGEETQYF,TGTGCCAGCAGCATTAGCCTTCCTGGGACAGGGGAAGAGACCCAGTACTTC
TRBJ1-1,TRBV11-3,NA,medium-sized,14,CASSPGERNTEAFF,TGTGCCAGCAGCCCAGGGGAGAGGAACACTGAAGCTTTCTTT
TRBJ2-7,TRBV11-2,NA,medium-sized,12,CASSDPLYEQYF,TGTGCCAGCAGCGACCCCCTATACGAGCAGTACTTC
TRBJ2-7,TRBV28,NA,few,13,CATRSGGDHEQYF,TGTGCCACCCGTAGCGGAGGAGACCACGAGCAGTACTTC
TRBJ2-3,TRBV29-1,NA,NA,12,CGGDPSTVTQYF,TGCGGCGGCGACCCTAGCACAGTTACGCAGTATTTT
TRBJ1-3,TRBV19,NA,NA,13,CVSTAVTGNTIYF,TGTGTCAGTACTGCGGTTACTGGAAACACCATATATTTT
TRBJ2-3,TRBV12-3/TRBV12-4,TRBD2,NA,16,CASSLGAGGDTDTEYF,TGTGCCAGCAGTTTGGGAGCGGGAGGTGACACAGATACGGAGTATTTT
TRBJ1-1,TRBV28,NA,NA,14,CASSQGRENTEAFF,TGTGCCAGCAGCCAGGGGAGGGAGAACACTGAAGCTTTCTTT
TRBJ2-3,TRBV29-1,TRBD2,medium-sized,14,CSGAGGIGTDTQYF,TGCAGCGGTGCGGGAGGGATCGGGACAGATACGCAGTATTTT
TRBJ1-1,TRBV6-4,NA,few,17,CASSDSDRTWLNTEAFF,TGTGCCAGCAGTGATTCCGACCGAACCTGGTTGAACACTGAAGCTTTCTTT
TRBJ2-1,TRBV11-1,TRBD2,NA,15,CAISFGLAGDNEQLF,TGTGCCATCAGCTTCGGACTAGCAGGAGACAATGAGCAGCTCTTC
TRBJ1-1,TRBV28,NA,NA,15,CASSESQGRVTEAFF,TGTGCCAGCAGTGAATCTCAGGGGAGGGTGACTGAAGCTTTCTTT
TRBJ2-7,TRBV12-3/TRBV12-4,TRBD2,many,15,CASSPVSGRSYEQYF,TGTGCCAGCAGCCCTGTCAGCGGGAGGTCCTACGAGCAGTACTTC
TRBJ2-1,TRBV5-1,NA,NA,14,CTSSLAGTISEQFF,TGCACCAGCAGCTTAGCCGGGACAATTAGTGAGCAGTTCTTC
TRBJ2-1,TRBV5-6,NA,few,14,CASSLVDPLYEQFF,TGTGCCAGCAGCTTGGTGGACCCCTTGTATGAGCAGTTCTTC
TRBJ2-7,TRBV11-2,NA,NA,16,CASSSRSRNRVYEQYF,TGTGCCAGCAGCTCTAGGTCCCGGAACAGAGTTTACGAGCAGTACTTC
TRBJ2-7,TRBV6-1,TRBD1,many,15,CAGERTGGSIDEQYF,TGTGCCGGCGAACGAACAGGGGGTAGTATAGACGAGCAGTACTTC
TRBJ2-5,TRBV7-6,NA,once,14,CASSLETSTKTQYF,TGTGCCAGCAGCTTAGAGACTAGTACGAAGACCCAGTACTTC